The following is a T cell receptor beta chain sequence with its context. Authors' data handling: Amplification of reference gene primers provided the estimated nucleated cell counts. Using immunoSEQ multiplex PCR, the repertoire was profiled, and TCRdb retains in-frame clones only, with some absent. V and J calls and clone size are given by that table; D and trimming were obtained from the DNA. The data show 130,000 to 150,000 clones, with 65% to 85% seen just once and just under 2% held by the top ten. The data belong to a study of blood T cell repertoires in COVID-19. For the study at large: Sites in the United States, Italy and Spain provided acute and convalescent COVID-19 samples. In each case, the material was cDNA or gDNA derived from T cells, B-cell-depleted T cells, or PBMCs.

Germline CDR1 is GTSNPN and CDR2 is SVGIG (reference sequence). V shed 2 bases, J shed 3 bases, and the junction held 3 bases outside the gene matches. The CDR3 contains 15 residues. V usage is TRBV30 and J usage is TRBJ2-1, with 11 bases lining up with TRBD1. This TCR came from a woman in her fifties or sixties with acute or convalescent COVID-19. Sequencing used peripheral blood. As DNA, the CDR3 is TGTGCCTGGAGTACCGGGACAGGGGGCTACAATGAGCAGTTCTTC. Amino acid sequence: CAWSTGTGGYNEQFF.